This TCR beta chain was captured by sequencing in a study of shared clonotypes between healthy human individuals. As for the study in general: A couple of women and a few men aged 18 to 49 made up the donors.

Findings and caveats of the study: In general, naive subsets displayed greater estimated richness than memory subsets did. Clonotypes which were not shared had lower generation probabilities than clonotypes that all four donors shared.

Each replicate PCR on the sorted subsets used 200 to 250 ng DNA (around 30,000 T cell genomes). This table comes from immunoSEQ multiplex PCR, and its TCRdb copy is limited to in-frame clones, with some not included. The table lists 2 million to 3 million clones, 93% of them singletons. The CDR3 sequence is 16 residues long. V dropped 3 bases and J dropped 3 bases, with 16 bases sitting between them. The germline CDR1 and CDR2 sequences are SGDLS and YYNGEE. Points on this clone: Antigen: not known.

This TCR derives from a man aged 18 to 35 in good health. Some clones in this sample may be carry-over from other donors' samples. Sequencing was performed on naive CD4+ T cells from PBMCs. Subset indicated: CD45RA+ positively selected. V and J are TRBV9 and TRBJ2-1; D is possibly TRBD2 (6 bases). CDR3 sequence: CASSAPGRGRYNEQFF. CDR3 DNA sequence: TGTGCCAGCAGCGCCCCCGGGCGGGGTCGCTACAATGAGCAGTTCTTC.